This T cell receptor beta chain appears in the sequencing data of a study of blood T cell repertoires in COVID-19. Looking at the study overall: Sites in the United States, Italy and Spain provided acute and convalescent COVID-19 samples. T cells, B-cell-depleted T cells, or PBMCs provided the cDNA or gDNA that served as material.

The CDR3 has 13 amino acids. Germline CDR1 and CDR2: MNHEY and SVGAGI. The J segment lost 5 bases and the V segment lost 10 bases, leaving 7 bases of the junction unmatched. In the authors' methods: Amplification of reference gene primers was used by the study to estimate nucleated cell counts. The method was immunoSEQ multiplex PCR; TCRdb's version includes in-frame clones alone and lacks a portion of them. V and J calls and clone size follow that table, whereas D and trimming were derived from the DNA. The sample records approximately 170,000 clones, 80% to 90% being singletons. The receptor was isolated from a man between 45 and 60 years old with active or convalescent COVID-19. The rearrangement uses TRBV6-5 and TRBJ2-5; 10 bases are shared with TRBD1. The sample comprised peripheral blood. The DNA for the CDR3 is TGTGCCACCGAGGACAGGGGGAGGGAGACCCAGTACTTC. As protein: CATEDRGRETQYF.